This T cell receptor (beta chain) was identified in a study of cytomegalovirus exposure and HLA in healthy donors listed by TCRdb under 2017. Regarding the study in general: According to a later analysis, one platform produced both the roughly 110 validation repertoires and the 550 to 800 repertoires of the first cohort. The study was designed to test whether signatures of past pathogen exposure could be identified by cataloging public T cell receptors. In addition to the first cohort of around 670 subjects, a separate validation cohort of 130 or so different subjects was used. The study combined high-throughput TCR immunosequencing, statistical association of individual TCRs with disease status, and machine learning to predict cytomegalovirus infection status.

The donors belonged to the validation cohort of roughly 120 subjects, which was separate from the approximately 700-subject first cohort. From V the trimming removes 5 bases and from J it removes 1 base, while the gene matches leave 12 bases of the junction unaccounted for. The CDR3 goes from the cysteine to the phenylalanine over 17 residues. Of all the DNA, just the CDR3 is kept, 51 bases in frame from base 1. CDR1 SGHAT and CDR2 FQNNGV are derived from the germline V gene. The paper as a whole reports these results and caveats: The study gave a list of roughly 150 TCR beta chains associated with cytomegalovirus. In vitro tests confirmed that three of the cytomegalovirus-associated TCR beta chains recognize cytomegalovirus antigens. Most TCR sequences were observed very rarely across donors, whereas some public TCRs were present in many individuals. The authors suggested that the approach could potentially be extended to other disease states and immunological phenotypes. Of the cluster scores, roughly 95% were above 0 in a later analysis, which found that TCRs clustered in the first cohort also tended to co-occur in the 95 to 150 validation repertoires. In both the original and validation cohorts, the classifier was reported to diagnose cytomegalovirus status with high specificity and sensitivity. The validation cohort had no HLA typing available for a later analysis, so co-occurrence within that cohort was assessed over all 120 or so repertoires.

On this clone itself: The clone's antigen remains unknown. No base quality information exists; no much larger clone differs at one position.

Receptor libraries were prepared by the immunoSEQ multiplex PCR assay. The published analysis was carried out like this. A statistical classification framework was built for diagnosing cytomegalovirus status from the catalog of TCR beta chain sequences. The immuneACCESS repertoire file appears here via TCRdb, limited to in-frame rearrangements. These files lack a portion of the clones; in checked studies, under half of the deficit traces to unresolved V genes, and the cause of the others is not known. That table furnishes V, J and clone size, whereas the DNA furnished D and trimming. Recorded for this sample are 100,000 to 150,000 clones; approximately 94% of them occurred a single time. The ten largest clones represent 1.5% to 2% of the sample.

The sequence derives from a man in his late teens or twenties in good health and CMV-seronegative. The V gene is TRBV11-2 and the J gene is TRBJ1-1; 8 middle bases align to TRBD1. The sample consisted of PBMCs. The DNA sequence reads TGTGCCAGCAGCCCGGGACAGGTCGGGGTAGGGAACACTGAAGCTTTCTTT. Its product reads: CASSPGQVGVGNTEAFF.